This is a list of T cell receptor beta chains from one sample in a study of control samples from healthy donors and cancer patients. Assay used: immunoSEQ multiplex PCR; TCRdb lists only in-frame clones, some missing. The sample contains about 170,000 clones, about 86% of which appear only once. The sample consisted of blood. All receptors derive from a woman aged 25 to 39 in good health. The CDR3 runs from the conserved cysteine through the conserved F or W. Fields, in order: V gene, J gene, D gene, clone size, CDR3 DNA, CDR3 protein. D genes are given only for firm matches. Size is omitted from some rows. Given values are once, few, many or a class for expanded clones.

V gene: TRBV19
J gene: TRBJ1-1
D gene: NA
clone size: NA
CDR3 DNA: TGTGCCAGTAGCCCCAGAAGAGTTATGAACACTGAAGCTTTCTTT
CDR3 protein: CASSPRRVMNTEAFF

V gene: TRBV14
J gene: TRBJ1-1
D gene: TRBD1
clone size: NA
CDR3 DNA: TGTGCCAGCAGCCAGAGGACAGGGGGGAACACTGAAGCTTTCTTT
CDR3 protein: CASSQRTGGNTEAFF

V gene: TRBV10-2
J gene: TRBJ2-7
D gene: TRBD2
clone size: once
CDR3 DNA: TGCGCCATTGGACTAGCGGGAGCCTACGAGCAGTACTTC
CDR3 protein: CAIGLAGAYEQYF

V gene: TRBV5-1
J gene: TRBJ1-6
D gene: NA
clone size: NA
CDR3 DNA: TGCGCCAGCAGCTTGGCCATTGGGTCACCCCTCCACTTT
CDR3 protein: CASSLAIGSPLHF

V gene: TRBV6-5
J gene: TRBJ2-5
D gene: TRBD1
clone size: NA
CDR3 DNA: TGTGCCAGCATGGACAGGGGGCAGTTAGAGACCCAGTACTTC
CDR3 protein: CASMDRGQLETQYF

V gene: TRBV29-1
J gene: TRBJ2-3
D gene: TRBD2
clone size: NA
CDR3 DNA: TGCAGCTCCCTGGGGGGGGAGGTGCGGGCGGGGACCCTGGCAGATACGCAGTATTTT
CDR3 protein: CSSLGGEVRAGTLADTQYF

V gene: TRBV2
J gene: TRBJ2-7
D gene: TRBD1
clone size: NA
CDR3 DNA: TGTGCCAGCAGGCCAGGGGGTGCCTCCTACGAGCAGTACTTC
CDR3 protein: CASRPGGASYEQYF

V gene: TRBV11-2
J gene: TRBJ1-2
D gene: NA
clone size: NA
CDR3 DNA: TGTGCCAGCAGCTTAGTTGGCAGAGACTATGGCTACACCTTC
CDR3 protein: CASSLVGRDYGYTF

V gene: TRBV24-1
J gene: TRBJ1-2
D gene: TRBD1
clone size: NA
CDR3 DNA: TGTGCCACCAGTGACCCTGGACAGGGCTATGGCTACACCTTC
CDR3 protein: CATSDPGQGYGYTF

V gene: TRBV19
J gene: TRBJ1-6
D gene: TRBD1
clone size: NA
CDR3 DNA: TGTGCCAGTAGCCCAAGGAGAAGTGGAGGGGGCGCCTTGGGCATCACCCTCCACTTT
CDR3 protein: CASSPRRSGGGALGITLHF

V gene: TRBV24-1
J gene: TRBJ2-1
D gene: NA
clone size: NA
CDR3 DNA: TGTGCCACCAGTGCGACGTCAGAACGGTTCTTC
CDR3 protein: CATSATSERFF

V gene: TRBV6-6
J gene: TRBJ2-1
D gene: TRBD2
clone size: NA
CDR3 DNA: TGTGCCAGCAGCCGACCGGCGGGAGGGGACAATGAGCAGTTCTTC
CDR3 protein: CASSRPAGGDNEQFF

V gene: TRBV10-3
J gene: TRBJ2-1
D gene: TRBD1
clone size: NA
CDR3 DNA: TGTGCCATCACCACCGACCAGGGACAGGGAAGAAATGAGCAGTTCTTC
CDR3 protein: CAITTDQGQGRNEQFF

V gene: TRBV2
J gene: TRBJ1-1
D gene: NA
clone size: once
CDR3 DNA: TGTGCCAGCAGTGGGAGGGATTGGAACACTGAAGCTTTCTTT
CDR3 protein: CASSGRDWNTEAFF